These T cell receptor beta chains were read from a single sample in a study of control samples from healthy donors and cancer patients. Sequencing used immunoSEQ multiplex PCR; TCRdb keeps in-frame clones, though not all of them. Of about 100,000 clones listed, about 85% were seen once; the top ten hold roughly 19%. The sample taken for sequencing was blood. These receptors all stem from a man under 40 in good health. CDR3s include the opening cysteine and the closing phenylalanine or tryptophan. The order of the fields is V gene, D gene, J gene, clone size, CDR3 DNA, CDR3 protein. The D gene is left open where the match is weak. Where a row states a size, it is once, few, many or the class of an expanded clone; other rows omit it.

>TRBV29-1|NA|TRBJ1-5|NA
TGCAGCGTTGCGGGGGGTGGTAATCAGCCCCAGCATTTT
CSVAGGGNQPQHF
>TRBV7-9|NA|TRBJ1-6|NA
TGTGCCAGCAGCTCCGTCGGGGAGAACGATTCACCCCTCCACTTT
CASSSVGENDSPLHF
>TRBV30|NA|TRBJ1-6|few
TGTGCCTGGAGTGCGGATTCACCCCTCCACTTT
CAWSADSPLHF
>TRBV7-6|NA|TRBJ2-5|NA
TGTGCCAGCAGCTTAGGGGAAGCGACCCAGTACTTC
CASSLGEATQYF
>TRBV6-5|NA|TRBJ1-1|few
TGTGCCAGCAGGGACATATCCGATGAAGCTTTCTTT
CASRDISDEAFF
>TRBV27|NA|TRBJ1-2|NA
TGTGCCAGCAGTTTAGACGTTGCAGGGAACTATGGCTACACCTTC
CASSLDVAGNYGYTF
>TRBV6-1|TRBD1|TRBJ2-7|NA
TGTGCCAGCAGTGACGACAGGGGGGGGATCTACGAGCAGTACTTC
CASSDDRGGIYEQYF
>TRBV3-1/TRBV3-2|TRBD1|TRBJ1-4|NA
TGTGCCAGCCGAACTACCGGGACAGGGAACGAAAAACTGTTTTTT
CASRTTGTGNEKLFF
>TRBV12-3/TRBV12-4|NA|TRBJ2-3|NA
TGTGCCAGCAGTTCGAGGAACACAGATACGCAGTATTTT
CASSSRNTDTQYF
>TRBV5-6|TRBD1|TRBJ2-6|NA
TGTGCCAGCAGCTTTGGACAGGGGGCCTCGGGGGCCAACGTCCTGACTTTC
CASSFGQGASGANVLTF
>TRBV30|TRBD1|TRBJ1-1|once
TGTGCCTGGAGTCTAGGACAGGGACGGACTGAAGCTTTCTTT
CAWSLGQGRTEAFF
>TRBV24-1|NA|TRBJ2-1|NA
TGTGCCACCAGTGCCCCGGGACATCCCGGTGAGCAGTTCTTC
CATSAPGHPGEQFF
>TRBV6-5|TRBD1|TRBJ1-3|once
TGTGCCAGCAGTTGGGACAGGGCTGGAAACACCATATATTTT
CASSWDRAGNTIYF
>TRBV29-1|NA|TRBJ2-1|NA
TGCAGCGTTGAAAAGGGTGATGAGCAGTTCTTC
CSVEKGDEQFF
>TRBV6-5|NA|TRBJ2-6|NA
TGTGCCAGCAGTTTCCGGACAGCTGGGGCCAACGTCCTGACTTTC
CASSFRTAGANVLTF
>TRBV21-1|NA|TRBJ1-1|NA
TGTGCCAGCAGACCCAGCAGGGAACTGAACACTGAAGCTTTCTTT
CASRPSRELNTEAFF
>TRBV2|TRBD1|TRBJ1-2|NA
TGTGCCAGCAATATGGACAGGGTAAATGGCTACACCTTC
CASNMDRVNGYTF
>TRBV7-3|TRBD2|TRBJ2-1|NA
TGTGCCAGCAGCCCGTTAGCGGGGGCTTACAATGAGCAGTTCTTC
CASSPLAGAYNEQFF
>TRBV10-3|TRBD1|TRBJ2-2|NA
TGTGCCACCACCAAAGAAGGGGGCAGCACCGGGGAGCTGTTTTTT
CATTKEGGSTGELFF
>TRBV7-9|NA|TRBJ2-1|few
TGTGCCAGCACCCTCGTTACCCGCCGGCAGTTCTTC
CASTLVTRRQFF